This TCR beta chain is drawn from a study of blood T cell repertoires in COVID-19. CDR1 LGHNA and CDR2 YNFKEQ come from the germline V gene. The V gene lost 0 bases and the J gene lost 6 bases, with 14 bases spanning the gap. This CDR3 region has 16 residues. Some clones are missing from TCRdb's copy, which holds only in-frame ones; the method was immunoSEQ multiplex PCR. The sample records roughly 49,000 clones, about 83% being singletons. The receptor comes from a middle-aged man with acute or convalescent COVID-19. The chain uses TRBV4-2 and TRBJ2-2; the D is unclear. The sequenced sample consisted of peripheral blood. CDR3 in DNA: TGTGCCAGCAGCCAAGATGGAGCGATCGGGTCCGGGGAGCTGTTTTTT. Translation: CASSQDGAIGSGELFF.